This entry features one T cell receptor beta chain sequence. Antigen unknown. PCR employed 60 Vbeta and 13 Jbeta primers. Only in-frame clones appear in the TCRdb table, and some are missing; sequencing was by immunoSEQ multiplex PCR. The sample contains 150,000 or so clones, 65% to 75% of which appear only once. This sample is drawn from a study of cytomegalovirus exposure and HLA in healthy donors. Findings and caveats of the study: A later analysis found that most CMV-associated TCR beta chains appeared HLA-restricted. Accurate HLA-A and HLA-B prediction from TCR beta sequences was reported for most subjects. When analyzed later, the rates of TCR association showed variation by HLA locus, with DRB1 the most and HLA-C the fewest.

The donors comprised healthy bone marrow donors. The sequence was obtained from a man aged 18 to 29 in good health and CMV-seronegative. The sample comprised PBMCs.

This CDR3 is CASSPMGTQEGNTIYF. CDR3 nucleotide sequence: TGTGCCAGCAGCCCGATGGGGACTCAGGAGGGAAACACCATATATTTT. V usage is TRBV9 and J usage is TRBJ1-3; possible D gene TRBD1, 5 bases. Germline V CDR1 and CDR2: SGDLS, YYNGEE. Deletions cut 4 bases from V and 4 bases from J, with 18 bases between. The CDR3 contains 16 residues.